These 24 T cell receptor beta chains share one sample of origin, sequenced in a study of blood T cell repertoires in COVID-19. Using immunoSEQ multiplex PCR, the repertoire was profiled, and TCRdb retains in-frame clones only, with some absent. The table has over 100,000 clones, 87% seen once; the top ten hold 5% to 6.5%. Sequences were obtained from peripheral blood. All receptors come from a woman aged 45-65 years with COVID-19, enrolled during active disease.

The V call is TRBV19, the J call TRBJ1-1, with 8 positions matching TRBD1. CDR1 and CDR2 from the germline V gene are LNHDA and SQIVND (reference sequence). J gave up 7 bases and V 6 bases, and 4 bases lay outside the gene matches. This CDR3 contains 12 residues. The CDR3 nucleotides read TGTGCCAGTAGCGGACAGGGCGGTGAAGCTTTCTTT. Translated: CASSGQGGEAFF. The full variable domain, its missing parts supplied by reference TRBV19 and TRBJ1-1, is DGGITQSPKYLFRKEGQNVTLSCEQNLNHDAMYWYRQDPGQGLRLIYYSQIVNDFQKGDIAEGYSVSREKKESFPLTVTSAQKNPTAFYLCASSGQGGEAFFGQGTRLTVV.

The chain joins TRBV9 to TRBJ2-6; a possible D gene is TRBD1 (6 bases). V lost 3 bases to trimming and J lost 3 bases, with 25 bases between them. This CDR3 comprises 20 residues. In germline, CDR1 is SGDLS, CDR2 YYNGEE. The CDR3 region has the DNA TGTGCCAGCAGCGAAGGGAATTTACAGGGTCCCCCCCATGGGGCCAACGTCCTGACTTTC. Translating gives CASSEGNLQGPPHGANVLTF.

The chain combines TRBV7-2 with TRBJ1-5, with 7 nucleotides matching TRBD1. Trimming removed 5 bases from V and 6 bases from J; junction bases left unmatched: 7. Germline loops: CDR1 SGHTA, CDR2 FQGNSA. The length of the CDR3 is 14 residues. The CDR3 spells CASSPPGQSQPQHF. In DNA form, the CDR3 reads TGTGCCAGCAGCCCCCCGGGACAGAGTCAGCCCCAGCATTTT.

The chain joins TRBV27 to TRBJ1-6; D remains ambiguous. The germline V gene encodes CDR1 MNHEY and CDR2 SMNVEV (reference sequence). This CDR3 has 17 residues. The ends were cut back, 5 bases at V and 0 bases at J, with 14 bases in the middle. Written as DNA, the CDR3 is TGTGCCAGCAGTCTTGTCGGTCGGAGCTCCTATAATTCACCCCTCCACTTT. It yields the protein CASSLVGRSSYNSPLHF.

This clone was recorded only once. The rearrangement uses TRBV3-1 (or the pseudogene TRBV3-2) and TRBJ1-3, with D maybe TRBD1 (6 bases). CDR1 and CDR2 from the germline V gene are LGHDT and YNNKEL (reference sequence). V gave up 1 base and J gave up 0 bases, with 13 bases separating them. The CDR3 loop spans 17 amino acids. The CDR3 sequence: CASSQGGGGISGNTIYF. The CDR3 DNA follows: TGTGCCAGCAGCCAAGGGGGCGGGGGCATCTCTGGAAACACCATATATTTT.

This chain joins TRBV3-1 (or the pseudogene TRBV3-2) and TRBJ1-2; D not resolved. Trimming cost V 4 bases and J 4 bases, with 16 bases left between them. The CDR3 is 15 amino acids. CDR1 LGHDT and CDR2 YNNKEL come from the germline V gene (reference sequence). The CDR3 DNA sequence: TGTGCCAGCAGCCCTAATAGTCGACTCTCCTATGGCTACACCTTC. Encoded protein: CASSPNSRLSYGYTF.

This rearrangement joins TRBV6-1 to TRBJ1-5, with a weak D call TRBD1 (5 bases). Germline CDR1 reads MNHNS; CDR2 reads SASEGT. The CDR3 runs 15 residues. V lost 3 bases, J lost 5 bases, and 14 bases lay in between. CDR3 loop: CASSELGREHQPQHF. For the CDR3, the DNA is TGTGCCAGCAGTGAGTTGGGCAGGGAACATCAGCCCCAGCATTTT.

The rearrangement uses TRBV27 and TRBJ1-5; 7 nucleotides align to TRBD1. The CDR3 consists of 15 residues. Per the germline V gene, CDR1 is MNHEY and CDR2 is SMNVEV (reference sequence). J gave up 2 bases and V 6 bases, and 7 bases lay outside the gene matches. CDR3 sequence (DNA): TGTGCCAGCAGCGCAACAACAGGGGGCAATCAGCCCCAGCATTTT. Encoded protein: CASSATTGGNQPQHF.

The chain recombines TRBV27 with TRBJ2-2, with TRBD2 matching 10 bases. Germline V CDR1 and CDR2: MNHEY, SMNVEV (reference sequence). The CDR3 covers 20 residues. V dropped 5 bases and J dropped 1; count of bases not matched to a gene: 16. DNA for the CDR3: TGTGCCAGCAGTCCCCTGGGTAGCGGGGGGCCCCTAGGGAACACCGGGGAGCTGTTTTTT. This codes for CASSPLGSGGPLGNTGELFF.

The chain couples TRBV3-1 (or the pseudogene TRBV3-2) to TRBJ2-1, with 9 bases that match TRBD1. V lost 4 bases, J lost 4 bases, and 2 bases stayed unmatched. Germline V lookup: CDR1 LGHDT, CDR2 YNNKEL (reference sequence). The CDR3 contains 14 residues. The CDR3 loop is CASSPGTGYNEQFF. The CDR3 DNA reads as TGTGCCAGCAGCCCAGGGACAGGGTACAATGAGCAGTTCTTC.

This chain connects TRBV18 to TRBJ1-1; D possibly corresponds to TRBD1 (5 bases). Germline values: CDR1 KGHSH, CDR2 LQKENI. V dropped 6 bases and J dropped 3 bases, with 11 bases sitting between them. This CDR3 has 13 amino acids. In nucleotides, the CDR3 is TGTGCCAGCTCGGCAGGGTTCGACACTGAAGCTTTCTTT. This gives the protein CASSAGFDTEAFF.

The chain has TRBV7-9 and TRBJ1-1; D is unresolved. V was shortened by 7 bases and J by 1 base, with 10 bases between the two germline ends. CDR3 length: 13 residues. Germline V CDR1 and CDR2: SEHNR, FQNEAQ (reference sequence). The CDR3 spells CASKRMANTEAFF. The CDR3 nucleotides read TGTGCCAGCAAGCGTATGGCGAACACTGAAGCTTTCTTT.

This rearrangement joins TRBV14 to TRBJ2-5; TRBD2 matches 8 bases. Germline CDR1 is SGHDN and CDR2 is FVKESK. After removal of 1 base from V and 7 bases from J, the junction contained 11 bases not matched to a gene. This CDR3 contains 16 residues. CDR3 sequence: CASSQGGSGERGTQYF. The CDR3 nucleotides are TGTGCCAGCAGCCAAGGTGGTAGCGGGGAGCGAGGGACCCAGTACTTC.

This chain joins TRBV27 and TRBJ2-7, with 9 bases aligning to TRBD2. V was pared by 3 bases and J by 3 bases, with 3 bases of the junction left unmatched. The CDR3 sequence is 14 residues long. Germline lookup yields CDR1 MNHEY and CDR2 SMNVEV (reference sequence). CDR3 nucleotide sequence: TGTGCCAGCAGTTTTGCGGGGGGGAGCTACGAGCAGTACTTC. As protein: CASSFAGGSYEQYF.

The V gene is TRBV7-8, the J gene TRBJ1-2, with D maybe TRBD1 (6 bases). CDR1 SGHVS and CDR2 FQNEAQ come from the germline V gene. V shed 6 bases and J shed 4 bases, with 12 bases lying between them. The CDR3 covers 13 residues. The CDR3 protein is CASSTRTAYGYTF. CDR3 in DNA: TGTGCCAGCAGTACTCGGACAGCCTATGGCTACACCTTC.

V and J are TRBV7-9 and TRBJ2-7; D gene unclear. Trimming left V 3 bases short and J 1 base short, with 10 bases between. The CDR3 totals 14 residues. The germline gives CDR1 SEHNR, CDR2 FQNEAQ (reference sequence). CDR3 sequence (DNA): TGTGCCAGCAGCTTTACAGCCAGTTCCTACGAGCAGTACTTC. It specifies CASSFTASSYEQYF.

This rearrangement joins TRBV10-3 to TRBJ1-2; 7 nucleotides match TRBD1. The CDR3 extends over 13 amino acids. V was clipped by 5 bases and J by 3 bases; unmatched bases: 3. Looked up from germline, CDR1 is ENHRY and CDR2 is SYGVKD. For the CDR3, the DNA is TGTGCCATCAGTCCTCAGGGGGACTATGGCTACACCTTC. Amino acid sequence: CAISPQGDYGYTF.

CDR3 coding DNA: TGTGCCAGCAGCATTCGGGGACAGGGGAATGAAAAACTGTTTTTT. Protein product: CASSIRGQGNEKLFF. This sequence joins TRBV9 and TRBJ1-4; 10 bases map to TRBD1. The germline V gene encodes CDR1 SGDLS and CDR2 YYNGEE. The CDR3 is made up of 15 amino acids. J was trimmed by 5 bases and V by 4 bases; bases with no gene match: 5.

The chain employs TRBV5-6 and TRBJ1-4; 10 nucleotides agree with TRBD1. The germline V gene has CDR1 SGHDT and CDR2 YYEEEE. The V and J ends lost 3 bases and 4 bases, in that order; junction bases with no gene match: 3. CDR3 length: 15 residues. The DNA for the CDR3 is TGTGCCAGCAGCTGGACAGGGGGAGGTAATGAAAAACTGTTTTTT. It is translated as CASSWTGGGNEKLFF.

The chain couples TRBV30 to TRBJ1-5; 7 bases agree with TRBD1. CDR1 GTSNPN and CDR2 SVGIG come from the germline V gene (reference sequence). J gave up 0 bases and V 2 bases, and 7 bases lay outside the gene matches. CDR3 length: 16 amino acids. This CDR3 reads CAWSSGTDFSNQPQHF. In DNA form, the CDR3 reads TGTGCCTGGAGTTCCGGGACAGATTTTAGCAATCAGCCCCAGCATTTT.

The chain employs TRBV18 and TRBJ1-1, with D perhaps matching TRBD1 (6 bases). V was cut by 4 bases and J by 4 bases, with 13 bases left in between. Germline CDR1 is KGHSH and CDR2 is LQKENI. The CDR3 extends over 14 amino acids. The CDR3 coding sequence is TGTGCCAGCTCACAGGACAGCAGTGTCACTGAAGCTTTCTTT. Translating it yields CASSQDSSVTEAFF.

The rearrangement uses TRBV29-1 and TRBJ2-3; 12 nucleotides line up with TRBD2. CDR1 and CDR2 (germline): SQVTM, ANQGSEA. Unmatched junction bases numbered 5, after V lost 6 bases and J lost 4 bases. This CDR3 has 14 amino acids. CDR3 bases: TGCAGCGTGGCGACTAGCGGGAGTTCAGATACGCAGTATTTT. This gives the protein CSVATSGSSDTQYF.

This clone was seen many times. This same CDR3 is encoded by further DNA sequences in the sample. V and J are TRBV19 and TRBJ2-7; 9 positions match TRBD1. The CDR3 runs to 14 residues. Germline CDR1 and CDR2: LNHDA and SQIVND (reference sequence). The V segment lost 3 bases and the J segment 1 base; nucleotides outside the gene matches: 1. For the CDR3, the DNA is TGTGCCAGTAGTATCGGGACAGGGTCCTACGAGCAGTACTTC. Its protein product is CASSIGTGSYEQYF.

V and J are TRBV12-5 and TRBJ2-3, with D possibly matching TRBD2 (6 bases). CDR3 length: 14 residues. V dropped 5 bases and J dropped 6 bases, with 15 bases sitting between them. CDR1 is LGHNT, CDR2 FRNRAP, per germline. The CDR3 sequence: CASGRDSLGDTQYF. In nucleotides, the CDR3 is TGTGCTAGTGGTAGGGACTCGTTGGGGGATACGCAGTATTTT.